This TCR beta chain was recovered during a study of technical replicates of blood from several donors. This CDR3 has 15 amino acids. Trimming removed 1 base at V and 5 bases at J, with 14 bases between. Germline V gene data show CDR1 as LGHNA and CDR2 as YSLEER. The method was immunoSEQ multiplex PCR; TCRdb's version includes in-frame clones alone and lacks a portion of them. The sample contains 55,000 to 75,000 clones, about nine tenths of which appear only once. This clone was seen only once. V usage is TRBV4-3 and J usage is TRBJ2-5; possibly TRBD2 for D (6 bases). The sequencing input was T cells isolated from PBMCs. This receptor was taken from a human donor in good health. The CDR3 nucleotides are TGCGCCAGCAGCCAAGTCCAGAACCGGGAGGAGACCCAGTACTTC. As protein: CASSQVQNREETQYF.